The next 8 T cell receptor beta chains were all read from a single sample in a study of patients and donors after allogeneic stem cell transplantation. TCRdb analysed the RT-PCR reads with MiXCR anew, one entry per CDR3 protein. The sample has about a million distinct CDR3 sequences; roughly 18% are singletons. Sequenced sample: blood, either unsorted or a sorted T cell fraction (not recorded which). The receptors originated from a human donor who was either an allogeneic HSCT recipient or a stem cell or donor lymphocyte infusion donor (not recorded which). It is not recorded whose cells these are; they may come from a transplant donor.

This clonotype has only a few counts. The chain employs TRBV20-1 and TRBJ1-5, with D uncertain. Germline V gene lookup returns CDR1 DFQATT and CDR2 SNEGSKA (reference sequence). The V gene lost 0 bases and the J gene lost 4 bases, with 7 bases spanning the gap. This CDR3 comprises 13 residues. CDR3 in DNA: TGCAGTGCTAGAGAGGGGTTTAATCAGCCCCAGCATTTT. As protein: CSAREGFNQPQHF.

In its sample, this clonotype was seen a few times. The chain carries TRBV10-3 and TRBJ2-1; D is perhaps TRBD2 (5 bases). Deletions cut 4 bases from V and 6 bases from J, with 16 bases between. Germline CDR1 reads ENHRY; CDR2 reads SYGVKD. CDR3 length equals 15 residues. In DNA form, the CDR3 reads TGTGCCATCAGTGGTCCCGGGGAGATGGTCAATGAGCAGTTCTTC. Amino acid sequence: CAISGPGEMVNEQFF.

This clonotype was found a few times. V usage is TRBV5-1 and J usage is TRBJ1-3; no definite D call. The CDR3 has 16 amino acids. Germline loops: CDR1 SGHRS, CDR2 YFSETQ. V was trimmed by 3 bases and J by 6 bases, leaving 19 bases between them. The CDR3 region is CASSSNPFRGINTIYF. The DNA for the CDR3 is TGCGCCAGCAGCTCGAACCCCTTCCGGGGTATAAACACCATATATTTT.

This clonotype was seen a few times. Germline is not matched at one junction end, which may reflect a read error. The rearrangement links TRBV5-1 to TRBJ2-1; tentative D call: TRBD1 (6 bases). Germline CDR1 and CDR2: SGHRS and YFSETQ. CDR3 length: 15 residues. CDR3 amino acids: CASSLEDRDYDEQFF. The CDR3 DNA sequence: TGCGCCAGCAGCTTAGAGGACAGAGACTACGATGAGCAGTTCTTC.

Many counts were recorded for this clonotype. The rearrangement uses TRBV5-6 and TRBJ2-1; D is ambiguous. Germline V gives CDR1 SGHDT, CDR2 YYEEEE. The CDR3 sequence is 16 residues long. The V gene lost 1 base and the J gene lost 2 bases, with 13 bases spanning the gap. The CDR3 region is CASSLKADDPYNEQFF. The CDR3, as DNA: TGTGCCAGCAGCTTGAAGGCGGATGACCCCTACAATGAGCAGTTCTTC. The full variable domain, in which reference TRBV5-6 and TRBJ2-1 provide the parts outside the CDR3, is DAGVTQSPTHLIKTRGQQVTLRCSPKSGHDTVSWYQQALGQGPQFIFQYYEEEERQRGNFPDRFSGHQFPNYSSELNVNALLLGDSALYLCASSLKADDPYNEQFFGPGTRLTVL.

As regards this clonotype: Germline and junction disagree at one end, which may indicate a read error. The chain employs TRBV20-1 and TRBJ2-7; possibly TRBD1 for D (5 bases). The CDR3 contains 11 residues. Germline V gene sequence: CDR1 DFQATT, CDR2 SNEGSKA (reference sequence). CDR3 sequence: CSAHQTGYGVF. In nucleotides, the CDR3 is TGCAGTGCTCATCAAACAGGATACGGCGTCTTC.

The chain links TRBV20-1 to TRBJ2-5, with 8 bases aligning to TRBD1. This CDR3 contains 15 residues. The V gene's germline CDR1 is DFQATT and CDR2 SNEGSKA (reference sequence). With 3 bases clipped from V and 2 bases from J, the junction kept 8 bases outside the gene matches. The CDR3 sequence: CSARSRTGGQETQYF. The CDR3 DNA sequence: TGCAGTGCTAGGTCCCGCACAGGGGGGCAAGAGACCCAGTACTTC.

This clonotype was counted many times. The chain joins TRBV29-1 to TRBJ1-1, with TRBD1 as a possible D gene (5 bases). The germline CDR1 and CDR2 sequences are SQVTM and ANQGSEA. V lost 6 bases to trimming and J lost 3 bases, with 11 bases between them. The CDR3 covers 12 residues. This chain's CDR3 is CSVLGVDTEAFF. In nucleotides, the CDR3 is TGCAGCGTGTTGGGGGTTGACACTGAAGCTTTCTTT.